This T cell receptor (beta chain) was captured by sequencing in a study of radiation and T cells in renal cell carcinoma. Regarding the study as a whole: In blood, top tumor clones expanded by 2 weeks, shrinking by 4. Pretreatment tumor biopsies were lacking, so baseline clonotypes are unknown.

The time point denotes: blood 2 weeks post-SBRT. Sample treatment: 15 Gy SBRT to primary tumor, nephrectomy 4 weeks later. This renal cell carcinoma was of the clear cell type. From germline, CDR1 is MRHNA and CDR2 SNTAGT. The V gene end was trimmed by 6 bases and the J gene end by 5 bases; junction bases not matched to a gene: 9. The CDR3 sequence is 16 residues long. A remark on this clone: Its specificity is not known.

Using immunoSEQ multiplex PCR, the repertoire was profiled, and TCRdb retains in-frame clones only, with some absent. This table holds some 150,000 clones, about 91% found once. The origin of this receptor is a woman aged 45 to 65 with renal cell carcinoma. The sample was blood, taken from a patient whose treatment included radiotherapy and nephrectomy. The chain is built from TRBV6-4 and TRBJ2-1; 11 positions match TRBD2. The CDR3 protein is CASSPGLAGGDNEQFF. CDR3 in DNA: TGTGCCAGCAGCCCAGGCTTAGCGGGGGGGGACAATGAGCAGTTCTTC.